The present T cell receptor (beta chain) was sequenced within a study of OX40 agonist ivuxolimab in advanced cancers. CDR3 size: 11 residues. The germline V and J ends were trimmed by 6 bases and 8 bases, with 10 bases remaining between them. CDR1 and CDR2 from the germline V gene are LNHDA and SQIVND (reference sequence). Study outcomes and limitations: Antigens targeted by the expanded peripheral T cells were not determined. There was clonal expansion of CD4+ and CD8+ blood T cells by week 6 at 0.1 to 3.0 mg/kg.

Regarding this clone: Antigen unknown.

The data were produced by immunoSEQ multiplex PCR, yet TCRdb's version contains in-frame clones alone and is incomplete. The sample records 65,000 to 95,000 clones, roughly 86% being singletons. The material was CD4+ or CD8+ T cells sorted from blood, obtained in a trial of the OX40 agonist ivuxolimab. The V and J genes are TRBV19 and TRBJ1-2, with D hard to call. The receptor's source is an adult with an advanced solid tumor such as melanoma, head and neck, liver or kidney cancer. The CDR3 DNA is TGTGCCAGTAGGGTAGGAAGAGGCTACACCTTC. Translating gives CASRVGRGYTF.